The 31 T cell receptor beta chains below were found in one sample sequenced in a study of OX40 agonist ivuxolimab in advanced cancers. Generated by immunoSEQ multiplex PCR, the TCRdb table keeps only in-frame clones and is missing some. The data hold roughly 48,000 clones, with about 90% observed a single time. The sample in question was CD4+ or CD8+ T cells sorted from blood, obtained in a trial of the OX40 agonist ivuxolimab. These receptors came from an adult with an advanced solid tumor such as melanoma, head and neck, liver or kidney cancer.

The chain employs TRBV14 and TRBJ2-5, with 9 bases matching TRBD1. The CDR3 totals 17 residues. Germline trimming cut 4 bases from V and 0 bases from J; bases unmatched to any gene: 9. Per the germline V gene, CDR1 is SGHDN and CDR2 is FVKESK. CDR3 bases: TGTGCCAGCAGCCTTACAGGGGGCCTAAAATACCAAGAGACCCAGTACTTC. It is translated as CASSLTGGLKYQETQYF.

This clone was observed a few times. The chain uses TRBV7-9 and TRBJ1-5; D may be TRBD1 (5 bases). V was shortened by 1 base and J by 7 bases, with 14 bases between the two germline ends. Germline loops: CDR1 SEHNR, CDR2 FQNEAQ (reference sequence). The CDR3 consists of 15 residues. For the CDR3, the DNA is TGTGCCAGCAGCTTAGGTACCGGGGGAGGCCAGCCCCAGCATTTT. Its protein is CASSLGTGGGQPQHF.

The CDR3 is CASSAPLAGGLSGELFF. CDR3 bases: TGTGCCAGCAGCGCCCCACTAGCGGGGGGGCTGTCCGGGGAGCTGTTTTTT. The rearrangement joins TRBV9 to TRBJ2-2; TRBD2 matches 13 bases. Germline V CDR1 and CDR2: SGDLS, YYNGEE. With V trimmed by 3 bases and J by 6 bases, 8 bases remained unmatched. The CDR3 has 17 amino acids.

CDR3 DNA sequence: TGTGCCTGGATCAGGAGTACTGAAGCTTTCTTT. This translates into CAWIRSTEAFF. The V call is TRBV30, the J call TRBJ1-1; D is unresolved. Germline-derived CDR1 and CDR2 are GTSNPN and SVGIG (reference sequence). The CDR3 extends over 11 amino acids. V lost 4 bases and J 5 bases, leaving 8 bases between the germline ends.

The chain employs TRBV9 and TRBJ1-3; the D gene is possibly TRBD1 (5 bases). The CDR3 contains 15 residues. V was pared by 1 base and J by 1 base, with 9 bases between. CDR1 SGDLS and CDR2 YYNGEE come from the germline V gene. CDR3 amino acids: CASSVTGLSGNTIYF. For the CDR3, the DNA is TGTGCCAGCAGCGTAACAGGATTATCTGGAAACACCATATATTTT.

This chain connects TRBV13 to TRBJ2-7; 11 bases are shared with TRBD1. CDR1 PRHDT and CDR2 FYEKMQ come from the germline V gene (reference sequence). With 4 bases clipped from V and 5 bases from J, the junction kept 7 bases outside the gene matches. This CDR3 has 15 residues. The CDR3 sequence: CASSSPGQGVHEQYF. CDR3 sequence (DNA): TGTGCCAGCAGCTCGCCGGGACAGGGGGTCCACGAGCAGTACTTC. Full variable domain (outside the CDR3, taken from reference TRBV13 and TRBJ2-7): AAGVIQSPRHLIKEKRETATLKCYPIPRHDTVYWYQQGPGQDPQFLISFYEKMQSDKGSIPDRFSAQQFSDYHSELNMSSLELGDSALYFCASSSPGQGVHEQYFGPGTRLTVT.

DNA for the CDR3: TGTGCCAGCAGGCAGGGGGGTAATGAAAAACTGTTTTTT. It specifies CASRQGGNEKLFF. This rearrangement joins TRBV28 to TRBJ1-4, with 7 bases identical to TRBD1. The germline V gene encodes CDR1 MDHEN and CDR2 SYDVKM. The CDR3 totals 13 residues. Losses at the gene ends were 6 bases for V and 4 bases for J; bases not matched to a gene: 2. Using reference TRBV28 and TRBJ1-4 for the parts outside the CDR3, the full variable domain is DVKVTQSSRYLVKRTGEKVFLECVQDMDHENMFWYRQDPGLGLRLIYFSYDVKMKEKGDIPEGYSVSREKKERFSLILESASTNQTSMYLCASRQGGNEKLFFGSGTQLSVL.

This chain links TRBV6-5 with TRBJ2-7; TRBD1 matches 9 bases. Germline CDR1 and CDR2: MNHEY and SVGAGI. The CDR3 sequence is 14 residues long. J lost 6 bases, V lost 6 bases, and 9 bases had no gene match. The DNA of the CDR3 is TGTGCCAGCAGCTTGGGACAGGGTAAGCGCGAGCAGTACTTC. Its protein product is CASSLGQGKREQYF.

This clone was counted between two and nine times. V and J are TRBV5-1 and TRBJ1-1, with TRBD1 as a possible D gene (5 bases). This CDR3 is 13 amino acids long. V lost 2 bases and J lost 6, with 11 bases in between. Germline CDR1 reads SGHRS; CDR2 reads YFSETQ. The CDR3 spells CASSFGGVSEAFF. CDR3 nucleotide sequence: TGCGCCAGCAGCTTCGGGGGAGTGTCTGAAGCTTTCTTT.

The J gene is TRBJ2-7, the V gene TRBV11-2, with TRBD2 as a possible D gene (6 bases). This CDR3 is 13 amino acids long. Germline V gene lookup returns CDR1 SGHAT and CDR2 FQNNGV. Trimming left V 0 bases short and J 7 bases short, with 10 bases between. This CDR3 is CASSLDGGREQYF. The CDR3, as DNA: TGTGCCAGCAGCTTAGACGGGGGACGGGAGCAGTACTTC.

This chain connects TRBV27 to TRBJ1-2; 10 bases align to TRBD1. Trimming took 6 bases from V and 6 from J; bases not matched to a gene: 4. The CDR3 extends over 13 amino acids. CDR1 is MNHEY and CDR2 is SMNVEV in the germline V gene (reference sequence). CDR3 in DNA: TGTGCCAGCAGATTAGGGACAGGGGATGGCTACACCTTC. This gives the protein CASRLGTGDGYTF.

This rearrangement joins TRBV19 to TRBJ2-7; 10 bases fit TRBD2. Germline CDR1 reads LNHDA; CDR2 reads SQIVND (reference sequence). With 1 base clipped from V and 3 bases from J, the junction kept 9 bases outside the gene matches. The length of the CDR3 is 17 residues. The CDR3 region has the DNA TGTGCCAGTAGTATAGTATCTCGGGGACTAGCGAACTACGAGCAGTACTTC. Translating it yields CASSIVSRGLANYEQYF.

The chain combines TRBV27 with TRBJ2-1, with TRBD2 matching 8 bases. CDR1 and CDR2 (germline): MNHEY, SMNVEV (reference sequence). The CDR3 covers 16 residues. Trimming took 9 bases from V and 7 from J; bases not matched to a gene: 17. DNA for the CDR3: TGTGCCAGTTCTTATACGGCAGGGACTAGTAGGAATGAGCAGTTCTTC. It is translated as CASSYTAGTSRNEQFF.

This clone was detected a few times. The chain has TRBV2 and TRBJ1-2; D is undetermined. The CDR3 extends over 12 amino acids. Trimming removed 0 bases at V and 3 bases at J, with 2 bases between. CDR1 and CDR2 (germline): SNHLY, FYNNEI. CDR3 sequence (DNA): TGTGCCAGCAGTGAAGCGGACTATGGCTACACCTTC. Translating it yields CASSEADYGYTF.

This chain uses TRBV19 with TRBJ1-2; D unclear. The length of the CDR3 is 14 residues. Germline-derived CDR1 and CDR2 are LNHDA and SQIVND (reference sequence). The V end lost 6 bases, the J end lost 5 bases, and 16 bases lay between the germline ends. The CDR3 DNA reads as TGTGCCAGTAGAAGCCTCCTGGATGCATATGGCTACACCTTC. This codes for CASRSLLDAYGYTF.

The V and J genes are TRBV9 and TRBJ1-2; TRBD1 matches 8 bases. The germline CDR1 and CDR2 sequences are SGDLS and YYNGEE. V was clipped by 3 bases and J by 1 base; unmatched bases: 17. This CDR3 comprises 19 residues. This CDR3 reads CASSAHLTQTGEFNYGYTF. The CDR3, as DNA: TGTGCCAGCAGCGCTCACCTAACCCAGACAGGGGAGTTTAACTATGGCTACACCTTC.

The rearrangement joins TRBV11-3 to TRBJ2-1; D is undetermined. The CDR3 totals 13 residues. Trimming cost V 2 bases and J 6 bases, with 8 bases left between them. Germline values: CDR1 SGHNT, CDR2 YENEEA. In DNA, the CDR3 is TGTGCCAGCAGCTTAAATCTAGGCAATGAGCAGTTCTTC. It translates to CASSLNLGNEQFF.

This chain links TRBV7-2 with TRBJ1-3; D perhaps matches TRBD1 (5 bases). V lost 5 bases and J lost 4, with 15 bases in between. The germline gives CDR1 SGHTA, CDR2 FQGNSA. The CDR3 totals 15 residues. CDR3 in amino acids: CASSPAGGYGNTIYF. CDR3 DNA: TGTGCCAGCAGCCCTGCTGGGGGATACGGAAACACCATATATTTT.

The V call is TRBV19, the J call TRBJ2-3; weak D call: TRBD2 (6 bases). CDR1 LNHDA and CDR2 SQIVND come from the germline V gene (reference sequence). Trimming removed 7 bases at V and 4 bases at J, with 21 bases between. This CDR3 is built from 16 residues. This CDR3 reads CASNSYTGLNSDTQYF. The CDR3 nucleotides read TGTGCCAGTAACTCTTACACGGGACTGAACTCAGATACGCAGTATTTT.

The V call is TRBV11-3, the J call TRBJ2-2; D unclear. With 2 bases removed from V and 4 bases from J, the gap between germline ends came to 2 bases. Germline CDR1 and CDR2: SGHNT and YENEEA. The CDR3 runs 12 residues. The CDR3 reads CASSLSTGELFF. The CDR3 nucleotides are TGTGCCAGCAGCTTAAGCACCGGGGAGCTGTTTTTT.

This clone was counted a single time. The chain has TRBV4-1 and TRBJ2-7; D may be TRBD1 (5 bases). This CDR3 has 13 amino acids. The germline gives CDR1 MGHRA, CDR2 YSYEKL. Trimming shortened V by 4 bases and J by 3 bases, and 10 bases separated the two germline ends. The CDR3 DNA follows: TGCGCCAGCAGCCCTACAGGTAACTACGAGCAGTACTTC. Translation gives CASSPTGNYEQYF.

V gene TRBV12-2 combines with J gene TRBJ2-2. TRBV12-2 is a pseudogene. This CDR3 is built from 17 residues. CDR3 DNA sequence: TGTGCAAGTCGCTTAATCGTCAATCTTTTGAACACCGGGGAGCTGTTTTTT. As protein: CASRLIVNLLNTGELFF.

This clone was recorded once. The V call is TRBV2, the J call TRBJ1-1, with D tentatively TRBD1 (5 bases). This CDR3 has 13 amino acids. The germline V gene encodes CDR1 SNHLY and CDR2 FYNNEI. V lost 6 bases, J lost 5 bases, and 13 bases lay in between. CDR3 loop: CASRKAGGTEAFF. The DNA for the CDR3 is TGTGCCAGCAGAAAAGCGGGGGGAACTGAAGCTTTCTTT.

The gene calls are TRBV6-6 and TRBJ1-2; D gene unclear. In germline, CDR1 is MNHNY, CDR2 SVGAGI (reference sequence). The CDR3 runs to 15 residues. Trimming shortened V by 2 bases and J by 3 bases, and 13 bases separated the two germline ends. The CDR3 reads CASSYPDPRDYGYTF. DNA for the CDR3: TGTGCCAGCAGTTACCCTGACCCTCGGGACTATGGCTACACCTTC.

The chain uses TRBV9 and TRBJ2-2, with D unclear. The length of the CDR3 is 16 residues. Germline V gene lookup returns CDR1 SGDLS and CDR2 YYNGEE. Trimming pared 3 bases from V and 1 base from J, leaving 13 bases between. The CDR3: CASSGDSNGNTGELFF. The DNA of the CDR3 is TGTGCCAGCAGCGGAGACTCGAACGGGAACACCGGGGAGCTGTTTTTT.

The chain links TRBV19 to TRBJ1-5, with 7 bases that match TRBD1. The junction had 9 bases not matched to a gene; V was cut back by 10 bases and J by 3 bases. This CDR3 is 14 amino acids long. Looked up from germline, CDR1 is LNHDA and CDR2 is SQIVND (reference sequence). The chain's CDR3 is CATRQGLDNQPQHF. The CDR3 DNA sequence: TGTGCCACCCGACAGGGTCTAGACAATCAGCCCCAGCATTTT.

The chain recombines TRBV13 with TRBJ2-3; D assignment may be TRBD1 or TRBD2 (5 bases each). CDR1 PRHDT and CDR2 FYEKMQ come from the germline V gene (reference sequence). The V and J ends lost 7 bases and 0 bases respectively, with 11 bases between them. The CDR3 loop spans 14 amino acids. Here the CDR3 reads CASTRGVSTDTQYF. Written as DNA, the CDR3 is TGTGCCAGCACCCGGGGCGTTAGCACAGATACGCAGTATTTT.

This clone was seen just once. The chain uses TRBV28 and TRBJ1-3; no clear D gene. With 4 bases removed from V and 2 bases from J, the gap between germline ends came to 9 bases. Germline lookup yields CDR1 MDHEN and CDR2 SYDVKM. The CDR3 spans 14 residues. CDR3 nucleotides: TGTGCCAGCAGTTGGTGGGAGGCTGGAAACACCATATATTTT. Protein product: CASSWWEAGNTIYF.

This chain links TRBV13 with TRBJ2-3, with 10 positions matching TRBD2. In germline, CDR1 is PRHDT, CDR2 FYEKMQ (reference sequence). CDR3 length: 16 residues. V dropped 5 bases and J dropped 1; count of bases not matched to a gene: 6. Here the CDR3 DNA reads TGTGCCAGCAGCGCAATCCTAGCGGGGGGCACAGATACGCAGTATTTT. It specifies CASSAILAGGTDTQYF.

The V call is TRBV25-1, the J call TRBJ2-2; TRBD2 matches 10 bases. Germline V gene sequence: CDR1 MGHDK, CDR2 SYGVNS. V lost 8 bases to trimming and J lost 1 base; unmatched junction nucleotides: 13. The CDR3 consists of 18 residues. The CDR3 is CASGSFRTSGLNTGELFF. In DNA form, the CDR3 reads TGTGCCAGCGGGAGCTTTAGGACTAGCGGCCTGAACACCGGGGAGCTGTTTTTT.

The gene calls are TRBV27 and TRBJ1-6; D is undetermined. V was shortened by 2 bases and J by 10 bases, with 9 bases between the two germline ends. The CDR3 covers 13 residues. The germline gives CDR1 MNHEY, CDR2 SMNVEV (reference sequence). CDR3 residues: CASSLGSTSPLHF. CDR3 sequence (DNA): TGTGCCAGCAGTTTAGGGAGTACATCACCCCTCCACTTT.